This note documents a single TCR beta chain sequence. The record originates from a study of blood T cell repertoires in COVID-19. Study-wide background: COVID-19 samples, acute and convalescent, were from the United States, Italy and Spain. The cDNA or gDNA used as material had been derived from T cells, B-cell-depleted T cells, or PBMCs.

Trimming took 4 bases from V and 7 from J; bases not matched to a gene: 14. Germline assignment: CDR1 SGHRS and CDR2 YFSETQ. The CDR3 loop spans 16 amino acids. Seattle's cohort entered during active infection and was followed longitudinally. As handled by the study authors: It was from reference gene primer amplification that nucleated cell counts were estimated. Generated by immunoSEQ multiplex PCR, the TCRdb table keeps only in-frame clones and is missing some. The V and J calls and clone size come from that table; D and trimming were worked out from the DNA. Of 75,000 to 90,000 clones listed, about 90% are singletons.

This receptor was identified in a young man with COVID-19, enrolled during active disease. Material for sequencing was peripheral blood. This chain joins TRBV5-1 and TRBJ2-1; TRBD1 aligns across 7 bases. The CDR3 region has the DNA TGCGCCAGCAGCCCATTTCCCGACAGGGTCGGTAATGAGCAGTTCTTC. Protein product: CASSPFPDRVGNEQFF.